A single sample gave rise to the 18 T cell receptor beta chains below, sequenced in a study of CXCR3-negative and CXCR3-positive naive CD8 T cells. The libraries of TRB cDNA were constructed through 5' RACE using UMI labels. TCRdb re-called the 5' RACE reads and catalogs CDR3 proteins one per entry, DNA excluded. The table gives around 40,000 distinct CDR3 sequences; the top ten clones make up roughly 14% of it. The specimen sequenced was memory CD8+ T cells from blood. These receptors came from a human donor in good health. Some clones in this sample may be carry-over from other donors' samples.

CDR3 region: CSARQGSITEAFF. V usage is TRBV20-1 and J usage is TRBJ1-1; absent DNA, TCRdb's TRBD1 call cannot be checked. The CDR3 runs 13 residues. Germline CDR1 and CDR2: DFQATT and SNEGSKA (reference sequence).

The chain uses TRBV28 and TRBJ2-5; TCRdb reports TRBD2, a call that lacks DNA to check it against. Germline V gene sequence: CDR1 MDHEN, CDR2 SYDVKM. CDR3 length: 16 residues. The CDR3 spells CASSLTRTSNLETQYF.

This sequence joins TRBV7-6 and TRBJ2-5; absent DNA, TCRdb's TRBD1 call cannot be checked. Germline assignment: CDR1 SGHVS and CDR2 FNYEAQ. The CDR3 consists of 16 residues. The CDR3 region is CASSFPEGGGLETQYF. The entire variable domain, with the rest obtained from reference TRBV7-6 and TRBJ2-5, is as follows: GAGVSQSPRYKVTKRGQDVALRCDPISGHVSLYWYRQALGQGPEFLTYFNYEAQQDKSGLPNDRFSAERPEGSISTLTIQRTEQRDSAMYRCASSFPEGGGLETQYFGPGTRLLVL.

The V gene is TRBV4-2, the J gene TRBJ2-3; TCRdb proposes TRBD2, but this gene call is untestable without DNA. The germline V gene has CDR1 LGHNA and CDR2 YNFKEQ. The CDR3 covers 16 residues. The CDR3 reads CASSQDPAGSTDTQYF.

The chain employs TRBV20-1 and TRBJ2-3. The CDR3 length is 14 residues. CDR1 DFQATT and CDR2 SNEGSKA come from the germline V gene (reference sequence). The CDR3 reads CSARDSDGTDTQYF.

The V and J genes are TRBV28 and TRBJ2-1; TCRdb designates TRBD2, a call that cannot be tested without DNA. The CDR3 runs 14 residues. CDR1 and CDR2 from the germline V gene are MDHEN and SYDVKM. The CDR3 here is CASSTDREADEQFF.

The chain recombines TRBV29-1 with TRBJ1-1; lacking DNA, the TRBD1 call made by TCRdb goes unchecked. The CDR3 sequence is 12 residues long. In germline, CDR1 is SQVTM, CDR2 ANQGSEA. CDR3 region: CSVHMTGTEAFF.

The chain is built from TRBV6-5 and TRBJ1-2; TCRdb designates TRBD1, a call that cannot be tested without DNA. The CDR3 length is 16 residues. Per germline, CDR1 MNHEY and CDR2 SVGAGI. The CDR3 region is CARGLGADAPNYGYTF.

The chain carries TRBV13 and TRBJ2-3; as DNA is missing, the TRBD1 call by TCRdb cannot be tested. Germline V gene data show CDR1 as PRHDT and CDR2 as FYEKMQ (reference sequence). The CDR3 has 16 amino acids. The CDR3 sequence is CASSSPGRLATDTQYF. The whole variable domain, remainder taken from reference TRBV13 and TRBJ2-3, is AAGVIQSPRHLIKEKRETATLKCYPIPRHDTVYWYQQGPGQDPQFLISFYEKMQSDKGSIPDRFSAQQFSDYHSELNMSSLELGDSALYFCASSSPGRLATDTQYFGPGTRLTVL.

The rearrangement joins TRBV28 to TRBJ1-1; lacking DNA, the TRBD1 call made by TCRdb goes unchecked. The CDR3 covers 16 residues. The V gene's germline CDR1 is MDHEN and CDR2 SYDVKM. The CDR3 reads CASSPLGAGRGTEAFF.

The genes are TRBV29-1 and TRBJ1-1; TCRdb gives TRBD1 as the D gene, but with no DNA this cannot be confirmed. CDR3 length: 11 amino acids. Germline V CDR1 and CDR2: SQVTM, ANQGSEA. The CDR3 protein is CSAGLNTEAFF. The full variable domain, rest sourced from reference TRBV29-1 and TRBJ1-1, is SAVISQKPSRDICQRGTSLTIQCQVDSQVTMMFWYRQQPGQSLTLIATANQGSEATYESGFVIDKFPISRPNLTFSTLTVSNMSPEDSSIYLCSAGLNTEAFFGQGTRLTVV.

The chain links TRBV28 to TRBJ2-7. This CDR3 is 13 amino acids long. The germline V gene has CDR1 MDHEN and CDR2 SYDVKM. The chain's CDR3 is CASSFNGYYEQYF.

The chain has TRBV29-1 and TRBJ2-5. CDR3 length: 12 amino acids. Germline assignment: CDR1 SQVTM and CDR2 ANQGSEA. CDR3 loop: CSVETFQETQYF.

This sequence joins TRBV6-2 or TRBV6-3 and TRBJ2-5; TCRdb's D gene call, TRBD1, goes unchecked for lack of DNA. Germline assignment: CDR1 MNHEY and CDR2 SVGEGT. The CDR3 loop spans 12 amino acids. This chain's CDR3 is CASSSREETQYF.

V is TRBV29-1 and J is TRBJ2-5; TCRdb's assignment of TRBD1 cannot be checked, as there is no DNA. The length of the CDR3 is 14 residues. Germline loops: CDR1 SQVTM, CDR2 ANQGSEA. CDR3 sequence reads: CSVVQTGGVETQYF.

The CDR3 sequence is CASSQGGPYLDYNEQFF. This rearrangement joins TRBV4-2 to TRBJ2-1; TCRdb's D call of TRBD2 is untestable without DNA. The germline V gene has CDR1 LGHNA and CDR2 YNFKEQ. The CDR3 covers 17 residues.

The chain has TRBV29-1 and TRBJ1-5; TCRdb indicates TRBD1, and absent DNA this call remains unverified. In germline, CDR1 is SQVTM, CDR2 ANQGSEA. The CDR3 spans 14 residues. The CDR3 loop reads CSVWDSTGIQPQHF.

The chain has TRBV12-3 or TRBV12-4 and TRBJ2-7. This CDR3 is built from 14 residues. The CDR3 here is CASSQDPRIYEQYF.